The rows below give T cell receptor beta chains drawn from one sample of a study of regulatory T cells in long-lasting Graves disease. TCRdb used MiXCR to reprocess the multiplex PCR reads, holding one entry per CDR3 protein. The sample contains a few hundred thousand distinct CDR3 sequences, approximately 12% of which appear only once. The same data also contributed to another study, on T cells in Graves' hyperthyroidism and ophthalmopathy.

The source material was peripheral blood mononuclear cells (PBMCs), sampled at new diagnosis, from a patient treated with antithyroid drugs. Every receptor here comes from a man aged 25-45 years with Graves disease. Both conserved end residues are part of each CDR3. D genes are given only for firm matches. Rows give clone size only sometimes, using once, few, many, or a class for an expanded clone.

>TRBV7-9|many|TRBD2|TRBJ2-7|14
CASIETSGDYEQYF
TGTGCCAGCATCGAGACTAGCGGGGACTACGAGCAGTACTTC
>TRBV6-1|many|.|TRBJ1-5|14
CASTLGGVAQPQHF
TGTGCCAGCACCCTAGGAGGGGTTGCTCAGCCCCAGCATTTT
>TRBV7-2|many|.|TRBJ2-7|15
CASSLAGTPSYEQYF
TGTGCCAGCAGCTTAGCGGGGACCCCCTCCTACGAGCAGTACTTC
>TRBV20-1|.|.|TRBJ2-3|15
CSAATGRGSTDTQYF
TGCAGTGCTGCCACGGGGCGGGGTAGCACAGATACGCAGTATTTT
>TRBV19|.|.|TRBJ2-7|15
CASSILPLTAYEQYF
TGTGCCAGTAGTATTCTTCCGCTAACGGCCTACGAGCAGTACTTC
>TRBV2|.|.|TRBJ2-1|16
CASSDPLASSYNEQFF
TGTGCCAGCAGCGACCCCCTAGCGTCTTCCTACAATGAGCAGTTCTTC
>TRBV10-1|many|.|TRBJ1-2|13
CASSRGLGYGYTF
TGCGCCAGCAGCAGGGGTTTAGGCTATGGCTACACCTTC
>TRBV29-1|.|.|TRBJ2-1|12
CSVGPMDNEQFF
TGCAGCGTTGGCCCTATGGACAATGAGCAGTTCTTC
>TRBV11-2|many|.|TRBJ2-3|13
CASSRQAADTQYF
TGTGCCAGCAGCAGACAAGCGGCAGATACGCAGTATTTT
>TRBV24-1|.|.|TRBJ1-4|16
CATSDSGRGPNEKLFF
TGTGCCACCAGTGATTCGGGCCGGGGGCCGAATGAAAAACTGTTTTTT
>TRBV3-1|many|.|TRBJ1-5|13
CASSQDGNQPQHF
TGTGCCAGCAGCCAGGACGGCAATCAGCCCCAGCATTTT
>TRBV30|few|.|TRBJ1-2|12
CAWAPGGYGYTF
TGTGCCTGGGCACCCGGAGGGTATGGCTACACCTTC
>TRBV6-2/TRBV6-3|many|.|TRBJ1-1|15
CASSYGQYMNTEAFF
TGTGCCAGCAGTTACGGACAGTACATGAACACTGAAGCTTTCTTT
>TRBV20-1|many|.|TRBJ1-5|13
CSATDISNQPQHF
TGCAGTGCGACGGACATTAGCAATCAGCCCCAGCATTTT
>TRBV20-1|many|TRBD2|TRBJ2-7|14
CSARATGLDNEQYF
TGCAGTGCTAGAGCGACCGGACTAGACAACGAGCAGTACTTC
>TRBV19|.|TRBD1|TRBJ1-1|15
CASSIVGGGVTEAFF
TGTGCCAGTAGTATAGTAGGGGGCGGCGTCACTGAAGCTTTCTTT
>TRBV20-1|few|.|TRBJ2-3|14
CSARESGFSDTQYF
TGCAGTGCTAGAGAGTCGGGGTTTTCAGATACGCAGTATTTT
>TRBV7-9|many|.|TRBJ2-7|14
CASSPRDSIYEQYF
TGTGCCAGCAGCCCCCGGGATTCAATCTACGAGCAGTACTTC
>TRBV11-2|.|.|TRBJ1-2|16
CASNLLEVGLGDGYTF
TGTGCCAGCAACTTATTGGAGGTTGGATTAGGGGATGGCTACACCTTC
>TRBV20-1|.|TRBD2|TRBJ2-2|14
CSAQTSPNTGELFF
TGCAGTGCTCAGACTAGCCCCAACACCGGGGAGCTGTTTTTT
>TRBV19|few|.|TRBJ2-4|14
CASTPQGAKNIQYF
TGTGCCAGTACCCCACAGGGAGCCAAAAACATTCAGTACTTC
>TRBV20-1|.|.|TRBJ2-3|13
CSASGRGVDTQYF
TGCAGTGCTAGCGGGAGAGGAGTTGATACGCAGTATTTT
>TRBV29-1|.|.|TRBJ2-2|14
CSVEEGRNTGELFF
TGCAGCGTGGAGGAGGGGAGAAACACCGGGGAGCTGTTTTTT
>TRBV30|.|.|TRBJ1-1|13
CVSSEMWGGEAFF
TGTGTCAGTTCTGAGATGTGGGGGGGTGAAGCTTTCTTT
>TRBV7-9|.|TRBD1|TRBJ1-3|15
CASSLRTGGSNTIYF
TGTGCCAGCAGCCTACGTACAGGGGGATCAAACACCATATATTTT
>TRBV12-3/TRBV12-4|.|.|TRBJ2-6|14
CASRSTSGANVLTF
TGTGCCAGCAGAAGCACCTCTGGGGCCAACGTCCTGACTTTC
>TRBV20-1|.|TRBD2|TRBJ2-5|16
CSAREAKREIRETQYF
TGCAGTGCTAGAGAGGCGAAGCGGGAGATACGAGAGACCCAGTACTTC
>TRBV27|few|.|TRBJ2-4|16
CASSEYPRDGVNIQYF
TGTGCCAGCAGTGAATACCCCAGGGATGGTGTAAACATTCAGTACTTC
>TRBV5-6|.|TRBD2|TRBJ2-1|16
CASSPGLAGYYNEQFF
TGTGCCAGCAGCCCCGGACTAGCGGGCTACTACAATGAGCAGTTCTTC
>TRBV5-1|once|.|TRBJ2-7|15
CASSARTGRGDEQYF
TGCGCCAGCAGCGCCAGGACAGGGCGGGGGGACGAGCAGTACTTC
>TRBV20-1|few|.|TRBJ2-2|15
CSANRVSWGRGELFF
TGCAGTGCTAATCGGGTCTCCTGGGGAAGGGGGGAGCTGTTTTTT
>TRBV28|many|.|TRBJ2-2|16
CASSPRGDGLLRELFF
TGTGCCAGCAGTCCCAGGGGGGATGGGCTCCTGAGGGAGCTGTTTTTT
>TRBV18|.|.|TRBJ2-3|16
CASSPVLAPSTDTQYF
TGTGCCAGCTCACCAGTTCTAGCGCCTAGCACAGATACGCAGTATTTT
>TRBV12-3/TRBV12-4|many|TRBD2|TRBJ2-7|14
CASLLGGRSYEQYF
TGTGCCAGCCTCCTGGGCGGGAGGTCCTACGAGCAGTACTTC
>TRBV18|.|TRBD1|TRBJ1-4|16
CASSGQGGATNEKLFF
TGTGCCAGCTCGGGCCAGGGGGGTGCAACTAATGAAAAACTGTTTTTT
>TRBV6-2/TRBV6-3|many|TRBD1|TRBJ1-2|16
CASSYGDRVTGDGYTF
TGTGCCAGCAGTTACGGCGACCGTGTGACAGGGGATGGCTACACCTTC
>TRBV12-3/TRBV12-4|many|TRBD2|TRBJ2-7|14
CASSRGGYSYEQYF
TGTGCCAGCAGCCGGGGGGGTTACTCCTACGAGCAGTACTTC
>TRBV7-2|many|.|TRBJ2-1|13
CASTQSPTNEQFF
TGTGCCAGCACTCAATCTCCCACCAATGAGCAGTTCTTC
>TRBV4-2|.|TRBD2|TRBJ2-1|16
CASSQDELAGRNEQFF
TGTGCCAGCAGCCAAGATGAACTAGCGGGGCGCAATGAGCAGTTCTTC
>TRBV29-1|few|TRBD1|TRBJ2-7|14
CSVEGGQVQNEQYF
TGCAGCGTTGAAGGGGGACAGGTACAAAACGAGCAGTACTTC
>TRBV29-1|many|.|TRBJ2-1|13
CSAPGPRGNEQFF
TGCAGCGCACCGGGACCCCGCGGCAATGAGCAGTTCTTC
>TRBV30|.|.|TRBJ2-5|16
CAWSAGVGVYQETQYF
TGTGCCTGGAGTGCGGGGGTGGGAGTGTACCAAGAGACCCAGTACTTC
>TRBV12-5|many|TRBD2|TRBJ2-1|14
CASVLAGGYNEQFF
TGTGCTAGTGTTCTAGCGGGAGGCTACAATGAGCAGTTCTTC
>TRBV29-1|many|.|TRBJ2-3|15
CSVNSGNHLGDTQYF
TGCAGCGTTAATTCAGGGAACCACCTGGGAGATACGCAGTATTTT
>TRBV5-1|.|TRBD1|TRBJ2-3|16
CASSWGTGGSTDTQYF
TGCGCCAGCAGCTGGGGGACAGGGGGTAGCACAGATACGCAGTATTTT